The clone carrying this TCR beta chain has just one count. The entry originates in a study of blood T cell repertoires in COVID-19. Study background: PBMCs, B-cell-depleted T cells, or T cells provided the cDNA or gDNA that made up the material.

V lost 6 bases and J lost 1, with 13 bases in between. CDR1 and CDR2 (germline): MNHEY, SMNVEV (reference sequence). This CDR3 comprises 14 residues. The method was immunoSEQ multiplex PCR; TCRdb's version includes in-frame clones alone and lacks a portion of them. The sample lists approximately 240,000 clones; around 88% were seen once. The clonotype originates from a woman aged 30 to 39 who had recovered from COVID-19. The V and J genes are TRBV27 and TRBJ2-7; D call uncertain. Sequencing used peripheral blood. The DNA for the CDR3 is TGTGCCAGCAGGTACGGTGTATCGTCCTACGAGCAGTACTTC. Its translation: CASRYGVSSYEQYF.